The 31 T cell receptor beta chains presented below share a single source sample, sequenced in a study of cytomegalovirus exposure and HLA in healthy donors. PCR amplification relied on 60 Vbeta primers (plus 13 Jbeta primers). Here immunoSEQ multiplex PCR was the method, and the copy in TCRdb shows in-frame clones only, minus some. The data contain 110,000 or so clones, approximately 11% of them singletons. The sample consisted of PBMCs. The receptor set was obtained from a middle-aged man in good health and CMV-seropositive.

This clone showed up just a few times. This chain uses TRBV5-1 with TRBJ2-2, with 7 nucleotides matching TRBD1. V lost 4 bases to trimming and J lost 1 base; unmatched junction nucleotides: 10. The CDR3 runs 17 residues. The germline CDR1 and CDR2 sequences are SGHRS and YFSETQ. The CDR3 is CASSLSTGAMNTGELFF. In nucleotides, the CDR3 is TGCGCCAGCAGCCTCTCTACAGGGGCGATGAACACCGGGGAGCTGTTTTTT.

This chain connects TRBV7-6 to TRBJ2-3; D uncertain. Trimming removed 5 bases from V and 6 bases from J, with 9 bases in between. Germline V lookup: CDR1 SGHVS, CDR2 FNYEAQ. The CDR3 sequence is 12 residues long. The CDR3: CASSPSKDTQYF. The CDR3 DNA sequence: TGTGCCAGCAGCCCTAGTAAGGATACGCAGTATTTT.

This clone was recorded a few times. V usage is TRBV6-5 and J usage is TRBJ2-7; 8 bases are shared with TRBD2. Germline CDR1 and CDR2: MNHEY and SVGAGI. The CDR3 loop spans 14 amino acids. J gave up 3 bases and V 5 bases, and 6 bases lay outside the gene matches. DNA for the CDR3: TGTGCCAGCAGTCGGGACGGGAGGGTCTACGAGCAGTACTTC. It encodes CASSRDGRVYEQYF.

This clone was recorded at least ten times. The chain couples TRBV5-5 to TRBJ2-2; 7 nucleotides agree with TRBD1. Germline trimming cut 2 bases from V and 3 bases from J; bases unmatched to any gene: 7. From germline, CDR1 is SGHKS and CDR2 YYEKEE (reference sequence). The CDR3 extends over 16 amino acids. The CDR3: CASSFRGGADTGELFF. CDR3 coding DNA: TGTGCCAGCAGCTTTCGAGGGGGCGCGGACACCGGGGAGCTGTTTTTT.

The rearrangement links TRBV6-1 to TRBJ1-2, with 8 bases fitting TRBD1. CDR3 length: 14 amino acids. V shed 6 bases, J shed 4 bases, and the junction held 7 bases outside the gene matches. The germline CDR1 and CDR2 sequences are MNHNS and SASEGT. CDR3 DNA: TGTGCCAGCAGGACCCGACAGGGGAGCTATGGCTACACCTTC. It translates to CASRTRQGSYGYTF.

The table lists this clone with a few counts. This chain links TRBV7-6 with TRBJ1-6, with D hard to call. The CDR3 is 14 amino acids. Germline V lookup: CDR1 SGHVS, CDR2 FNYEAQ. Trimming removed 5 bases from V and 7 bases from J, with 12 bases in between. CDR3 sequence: CASSRGEGNSPLHF. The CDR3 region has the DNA TGTGCCAGCAGCCGAGGCGAGGGAAATTCACCCCTCCACTTT. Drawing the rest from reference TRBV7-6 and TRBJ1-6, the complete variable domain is GAGVSQSPRYKVTKRGQDVALRCDPISGHVSLYWYRQALGQGPEFLTYFNYEAQQDKSGLPNDRFSAERPEGSISTLTIQRTEQRDSAMYRCASSRGEGNSPLHFGNGTRLTVT.

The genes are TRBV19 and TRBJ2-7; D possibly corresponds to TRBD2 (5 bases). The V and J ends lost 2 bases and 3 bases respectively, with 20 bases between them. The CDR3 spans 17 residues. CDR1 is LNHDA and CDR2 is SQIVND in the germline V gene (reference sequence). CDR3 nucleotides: TGTGCCAGTAGTATACGGGGTGGAGGACGGGCTTTCTACGAGCAGTACTTC. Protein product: CASSIRGGGRAFYEQYF.

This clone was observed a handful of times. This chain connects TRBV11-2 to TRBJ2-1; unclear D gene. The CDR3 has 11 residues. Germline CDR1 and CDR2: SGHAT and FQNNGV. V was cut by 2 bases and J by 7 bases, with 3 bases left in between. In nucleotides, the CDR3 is TGTGCCAGCAGCTTACCTAATGAGCAGTTCTTC. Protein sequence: CASSLPNEQFF.

CDR3: CASSPGQGWADTQYF. Written as DNA, the CDR3 is TGTGCCAGCAGCCCGGGACAGGGGTGGGCAGATACGCAGTATTTT. The chain recombines TRBV14 with TRBJ2-3; TRBD1 matches at 10 bases. CDR1 and CDR2 from the germline V gene are SGHDN and FVKESK. The junction had 5 bases not matched to a gene; V was cut back by 4 bases and J by 4 bases. The length of the CDR3 is 15 residues.

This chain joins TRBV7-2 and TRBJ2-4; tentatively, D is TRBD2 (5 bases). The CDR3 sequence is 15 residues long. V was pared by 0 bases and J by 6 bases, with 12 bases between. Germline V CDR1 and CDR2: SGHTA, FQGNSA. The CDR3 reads CASSLARSGRNIQYF. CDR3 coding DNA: TGTGCCAGCAGCTTAGCCCGGAGTGGGAGAAACATTCAGTACTTC.

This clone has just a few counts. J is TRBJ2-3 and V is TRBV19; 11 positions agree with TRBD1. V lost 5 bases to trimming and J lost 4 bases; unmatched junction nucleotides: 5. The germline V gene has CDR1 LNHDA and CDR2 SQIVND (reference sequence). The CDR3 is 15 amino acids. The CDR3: CASSPGTGGADTQYF. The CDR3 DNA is TGTGCCAGTAGTCCCGGGACAGGGGGAGCAGATACGCAGTATTTT.

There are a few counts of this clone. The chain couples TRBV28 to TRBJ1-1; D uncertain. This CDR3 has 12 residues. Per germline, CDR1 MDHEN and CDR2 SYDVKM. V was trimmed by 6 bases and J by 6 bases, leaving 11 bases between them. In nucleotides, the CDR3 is TGTGCCAGCAGCGCAGTAATCGCTGAAGCTTTCTTT. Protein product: CASSAVIAEAFF.

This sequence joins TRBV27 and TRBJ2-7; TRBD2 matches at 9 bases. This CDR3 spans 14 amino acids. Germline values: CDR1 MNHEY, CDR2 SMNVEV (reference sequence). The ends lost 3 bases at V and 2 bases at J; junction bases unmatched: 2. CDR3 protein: CASSFSGSPYEQYF. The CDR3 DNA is TGTGCCAGCAGTTTTAGCGGGAGCCCCTACGAGCAGTACTTC.

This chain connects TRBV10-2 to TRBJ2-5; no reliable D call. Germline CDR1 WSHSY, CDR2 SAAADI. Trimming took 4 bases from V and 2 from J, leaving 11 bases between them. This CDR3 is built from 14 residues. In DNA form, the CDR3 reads TGCGCCAGCAGTGCAATTGGGCGTCAAGAGACCCAGTACTTC. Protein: CASSAIGRQETQYF.

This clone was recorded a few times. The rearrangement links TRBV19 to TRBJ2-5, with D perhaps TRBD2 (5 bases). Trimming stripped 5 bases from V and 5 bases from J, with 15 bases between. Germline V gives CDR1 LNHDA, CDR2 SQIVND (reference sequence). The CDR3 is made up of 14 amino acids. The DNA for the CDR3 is TGTGCCAGTAGTCGGTCGCGGGTGGCGGAGACCCAGTACTTC. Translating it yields CASSRSRVAETQYF.

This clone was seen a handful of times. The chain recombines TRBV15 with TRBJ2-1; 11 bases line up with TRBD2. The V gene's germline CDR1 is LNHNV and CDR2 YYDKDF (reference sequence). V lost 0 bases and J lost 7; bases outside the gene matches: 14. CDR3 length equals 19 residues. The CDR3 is CATSRDAYGTSGLRNEQFF. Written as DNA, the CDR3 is TGTGCCACCAGCAGAGATGCCTACGGGACTAGCGGCCTTAGGAATGAGCAGTTCTTC.

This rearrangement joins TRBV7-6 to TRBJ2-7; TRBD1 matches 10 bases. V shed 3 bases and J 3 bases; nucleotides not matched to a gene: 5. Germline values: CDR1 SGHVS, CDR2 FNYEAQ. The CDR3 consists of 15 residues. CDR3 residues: CASSLTGGWSYEQYF. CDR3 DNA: TGTGCCAGCAGCTTGACAGGGGGCTGGAGCTACGAGCAGTACTTC.

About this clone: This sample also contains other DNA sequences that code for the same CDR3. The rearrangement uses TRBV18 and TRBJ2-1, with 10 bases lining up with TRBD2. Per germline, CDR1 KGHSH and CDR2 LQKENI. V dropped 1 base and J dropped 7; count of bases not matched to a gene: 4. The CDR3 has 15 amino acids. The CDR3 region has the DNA TGTGCCAGCTCACCACGGGCTAGCGGGAGTAATGAGCAGTTCTTC. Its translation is CASSPRASGSNEQFF.

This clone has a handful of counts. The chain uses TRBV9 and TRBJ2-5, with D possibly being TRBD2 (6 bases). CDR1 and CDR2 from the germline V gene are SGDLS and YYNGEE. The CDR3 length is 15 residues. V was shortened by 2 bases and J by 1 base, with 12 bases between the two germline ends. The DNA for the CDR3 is TGTGCCAGCAGCGTTTATAGCGGAGCCCAAGAGACCCAGTACTTC. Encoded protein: CASSVYSGAQETQYF.

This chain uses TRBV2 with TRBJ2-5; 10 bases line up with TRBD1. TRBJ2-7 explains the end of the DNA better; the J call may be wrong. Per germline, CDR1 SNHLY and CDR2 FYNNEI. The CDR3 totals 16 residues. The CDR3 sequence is CASSASPGTGAYEQYF. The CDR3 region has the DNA TGTGCCAGCAGTGCATCACCGGGGACAGGGGCCTACGAGCAGTACTTC.

CDR3 in amino acids: CASSMKGVRQGLGETQYF. The CDR3 DNA follows: TGTGCCAGTAGTATGAAGGGGGTCCGGCAGGGGCTTGGGGAGACCCAGTACTTC. The chain couples TRBV19 to TRBJ2-5; TRBD1 might be the D (6 bases). Trimming shortened V by 3 bases and J by 5 bases, and 25 bases separated the two germline ends. Per the germline V gene, CDR1 is LNHDA and CDR2 is SQIVND (reference sequence). CDR3 length: 18 amino acids.

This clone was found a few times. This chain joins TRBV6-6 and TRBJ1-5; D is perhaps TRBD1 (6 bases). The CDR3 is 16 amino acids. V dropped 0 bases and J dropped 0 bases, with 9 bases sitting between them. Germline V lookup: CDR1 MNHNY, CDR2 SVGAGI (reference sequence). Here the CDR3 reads CASSYSTGDSNQPQHF. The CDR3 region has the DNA TGTGCCAGCAGTTACTCGACAGGCGATAGCAATCAGCCCCAGCATTTT.

CDR3 nucleotide sequence: TGTGCCAGCAGTTACTTGGGAGGTGAGGGAAATGGCTACACCTTC. It encodes CASSYLGGEGNGYTF. The chain uses TRBV6-5 and TRBJ1-2; D unresolved. V was clipped by 1 base and J by 6 bases, with 15 bases between them. CDR1 MNHEY and CDR2 SVGAGI come from the germline V gene. The CDR3 runs 15 residues.

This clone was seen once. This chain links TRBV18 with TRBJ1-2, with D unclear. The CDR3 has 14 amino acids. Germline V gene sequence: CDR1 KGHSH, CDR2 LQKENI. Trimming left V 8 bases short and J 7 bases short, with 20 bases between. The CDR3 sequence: CASRIDTDPRGYTF. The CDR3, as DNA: TGTGCCAGCCGTATAGACACCGATCCGCGTGGCTACACCTTC.

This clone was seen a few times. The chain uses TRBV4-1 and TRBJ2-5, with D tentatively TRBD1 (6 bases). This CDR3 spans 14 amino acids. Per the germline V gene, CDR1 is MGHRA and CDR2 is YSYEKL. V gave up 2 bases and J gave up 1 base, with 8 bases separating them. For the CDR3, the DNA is TGCGCCAGCAGCCAACAGGGGACCCAAGAGACCCAGTACTTC. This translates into CASSQQGTQETQYF.

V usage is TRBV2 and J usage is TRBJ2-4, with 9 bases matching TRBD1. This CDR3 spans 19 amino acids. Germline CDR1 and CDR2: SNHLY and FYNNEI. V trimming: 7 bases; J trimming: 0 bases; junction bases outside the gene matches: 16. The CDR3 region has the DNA TGTGCCAGCACTGACAGGGGGAAGGCATCCACTCTAGCCAAAAACATTCAGTACTTC. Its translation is CASTDRGKASTLAKNIQYF.

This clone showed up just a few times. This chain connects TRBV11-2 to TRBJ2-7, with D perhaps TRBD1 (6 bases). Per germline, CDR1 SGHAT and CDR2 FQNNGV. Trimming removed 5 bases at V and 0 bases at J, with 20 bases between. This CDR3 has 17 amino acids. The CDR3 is CASSPLRRDTRSYEQYF. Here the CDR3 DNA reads TGTGCCAGCAGCCCCCTCCGCCGGGACACCCGCTCCTACGAGCAGTACTTC.

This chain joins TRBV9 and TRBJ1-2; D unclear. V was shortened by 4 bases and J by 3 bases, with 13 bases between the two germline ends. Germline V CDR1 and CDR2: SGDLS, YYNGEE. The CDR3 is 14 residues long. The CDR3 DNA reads TGTGCCAGCAGCCCCCGGTTTTTCGACTATGGCTACACCTTC. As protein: CASSPRFFDYGYTF.

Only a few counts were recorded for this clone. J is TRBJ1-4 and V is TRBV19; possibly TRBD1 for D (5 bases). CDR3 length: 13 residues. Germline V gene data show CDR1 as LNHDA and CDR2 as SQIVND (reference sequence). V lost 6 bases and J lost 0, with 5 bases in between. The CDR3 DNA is TGTGCCAGTAGCAGGGCAACTAATGAAAAACTGTTTTTT. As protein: CASSRATNEKLFF. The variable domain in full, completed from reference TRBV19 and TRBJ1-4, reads DGGITQSPKYLFRKEGQNVTLSCEQNLNHDAMYWYRQDPGQGLRLIYYSQIVNDFQKGDIAEGYSVSREKKESFPLTVTSAQKNPTAFYLCASSRATNEKLFFGSGTQLSVL.

The chain's CDR3 is CASSMTSGGEQYF. In DNA, the CDR3 is TGTGCCAGTAGTATGACTAGCGGTGGGGAGCAGTACTTC. This chain links TRBV19 with TRBJ2-7, with 9 positions matching TRBD2. The CDR3 consists of 13 residues. Germline V CDR1 and CDR2: LNHDA, SQIVND (reference sequence). V trimming: 3 bases; J trimming: 7 bases; junction bases outside the gene matches: 4.

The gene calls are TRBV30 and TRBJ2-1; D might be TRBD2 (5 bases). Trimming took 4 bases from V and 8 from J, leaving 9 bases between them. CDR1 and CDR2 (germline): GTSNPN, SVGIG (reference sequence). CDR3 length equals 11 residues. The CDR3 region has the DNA TGTGCCTGGACTAGCAGCGATGAGCAGTTCTTC. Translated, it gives CAWTSSDEQFF.